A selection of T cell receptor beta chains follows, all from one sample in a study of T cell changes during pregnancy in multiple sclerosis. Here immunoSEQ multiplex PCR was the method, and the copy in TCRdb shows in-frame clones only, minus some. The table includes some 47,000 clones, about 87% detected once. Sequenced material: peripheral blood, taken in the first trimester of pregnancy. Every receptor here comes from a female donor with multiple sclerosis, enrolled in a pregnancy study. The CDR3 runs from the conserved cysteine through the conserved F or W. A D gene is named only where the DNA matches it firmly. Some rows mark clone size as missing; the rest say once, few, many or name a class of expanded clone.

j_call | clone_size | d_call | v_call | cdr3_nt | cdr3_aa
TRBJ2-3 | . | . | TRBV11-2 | TGTGCCAGCAGCTGGGTAGGAGGGATTAGCACAGATACGCAGTATTTT | CASSWVGGISTDTQYF
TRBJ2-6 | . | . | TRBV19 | TGTGCCAGTAGTATAAGAGAGTGGGCAGAGTACTCTGGGGCCAACGTCCTGACTTTC | CASSIREWAEYSGANVLTF
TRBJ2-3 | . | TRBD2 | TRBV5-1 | TGCGCCAGCAGCTTCTGGCAGGGAGGGGACACAGATACGCAGTATTTT | CASSFWQGGDTDTQYF
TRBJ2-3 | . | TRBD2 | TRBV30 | TGTGCCTGGAGAGACCCGGGACTAGCGGCAGATACGCAGTATTTT | CAWRDPGLAADTQYF
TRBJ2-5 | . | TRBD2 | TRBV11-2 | TGTGCCAGCAGCTCCGGGGGACTAGCGACTGAGACCCAGTACTTC | CASSSGGLATETQYF
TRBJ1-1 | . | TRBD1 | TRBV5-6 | TGTGCCAGCAGCTTAGACAGGGCGAACACTGAAGCTTTCTTT | CASSLDRANTEAFF
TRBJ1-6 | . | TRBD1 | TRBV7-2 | TGTGCCAGCAGCCCCCTGGGACAGGTGAATTCACCCCTCCACTTT | CASSPLGQVNSPLHF
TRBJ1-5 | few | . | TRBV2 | TGTGCCAGCAGTGACGTGGAGGGCAATCAGCCCCAGCATTTT | CASSDVEGNQPQHF
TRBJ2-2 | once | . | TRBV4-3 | TGCGCCAGCAGCCGAAGACAAGGGGCCGGGGAGCTGTTTTTT | CASSRRQGAGELFF
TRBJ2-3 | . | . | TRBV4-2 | TGTGCCAGCAGCCCCGGCGGGGGCGACACAGATACGCAGTATTTT | CASSPGGGDTDTQYF
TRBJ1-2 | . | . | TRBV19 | TGTGCCAGTGTCTTCGGAGTGGGCTATGGCTACACCTTC | CASVFGVGYGYTF
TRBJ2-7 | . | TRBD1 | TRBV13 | TGTGCCAGCAGTACAGGGGGCGCGAACGAGCAGTACTTC | CASSTGGANEQYF
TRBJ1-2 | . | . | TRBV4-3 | TGCGCCAGCAGCCTAACCGGGACTCAACTACAAGGCTACACCTTC | CASSLTGTQLQGYTF
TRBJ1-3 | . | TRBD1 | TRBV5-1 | TGCGCCAGCAGCTTGGATACAGGGGGGCGCGGAAACACCATATATTTT | CASSLDTGGRGNTIYF
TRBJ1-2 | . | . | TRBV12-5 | TGTGCTAGTGGTCCAGGCGGACATCCTAAAATGGATGGCTACACCTTC | CASGPGGHPKMDGYTF
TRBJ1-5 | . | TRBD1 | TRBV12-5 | TGTGCTAGTGGTTCGGACAGGCCGGGCGATCAGCCCCAGCATTTT | CASGSDRPGDQPQHF
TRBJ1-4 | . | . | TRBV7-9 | TGTGCCAGCAGCTTAGGCTACAATGAAAAACTGTTTTTT | CASSLGYNEKLFF
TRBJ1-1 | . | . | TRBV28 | TGTGCCAGCAGCCCAGGCTACTCCAACACTGAAGCTTTCTTT | CASSPGYSNTEAFF
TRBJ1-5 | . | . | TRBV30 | TGTGCCTGGACCGGGGGGGCAGAAGATAGCAATCAGCCCCAGCATTTT | CAWTGGAEDSNQPQHF
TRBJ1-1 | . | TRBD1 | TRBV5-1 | TGCGCCAGCAGCTGGGGGTGGAGGGGGACAGGGCGGATAAACACTGAAGCTTTCTTT | CASSWGWRGTGRINTEAFF
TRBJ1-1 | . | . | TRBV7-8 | TGTGCCAGCAGCTTACGTTGGTTGACAGCCGCTGGACCTGAAGCTTTCTTT | CASSLRWLTAAGPEAFF
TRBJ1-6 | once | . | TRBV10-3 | TGTGCCACCTCCCAAGGGGGTGGGAATTCACCCCTCCACTTT | CATSQGGGNSPLHF
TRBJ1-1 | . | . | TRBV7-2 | TGTGCCAGCAGCTTTGACAGTTTGAACACTGAAGCTTTCTTT | CASSFDSLNTEAFF
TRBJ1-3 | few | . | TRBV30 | TGTGCCTGGAGTTATGACAGTTCTTCCGGAAACACCATATATTTT | CAWSYDSSSGNTIYF
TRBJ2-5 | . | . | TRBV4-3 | TGCGCCAGCAGCCAAGGACTCGAAGAGACCCAGTACTTC | CASSQGLEETQYF
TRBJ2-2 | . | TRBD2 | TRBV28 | TGTGCCAGCAGGTACAGACTAGCGGGGGTAAACACCGGGGAGCTGTTTTTT | CASRYRLAGVNTGELFF
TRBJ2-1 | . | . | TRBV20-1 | TGCAGTGCTATGGGCCTGGATGAGCAGTTCTTC | CSAMGLDEQFF
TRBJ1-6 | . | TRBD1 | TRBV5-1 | TGCGCCAGCAGCTCCGGACAGGGGTCGAGCTCCTATAATTCACCCCTCCACTTT | CASSSGQGSSSYNSPLHF
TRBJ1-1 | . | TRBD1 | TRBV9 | TGTGCCAGCAGCCTACGCGCCGGGACAGTTGTGAACACTGAAGCTTTCTTT | CASSLRAGTVVNTEAFF
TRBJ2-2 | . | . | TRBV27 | TGTGCCAGCAGCTCCTCCCCGGTGGGCTACACCGGGGAGCTGTTTTTT | CASSSSPVGYTGELFF
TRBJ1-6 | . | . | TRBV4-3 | TGCGCCAGCAGCCTTGGACAGATTGATTCACCCCTCCACTTT | CASSLGQIDSPLHF
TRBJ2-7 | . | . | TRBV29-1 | TGCAGCGCCCAGGGTGTCGGCTACGAGCAGTACTTC | CSAQGVGYEQYF
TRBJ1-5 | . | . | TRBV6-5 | TGTGCCAGCAGTCGAGGGGGGGGGAGCAATCAGCCCCAGCATTTT | CASSRGGGSNQPQHF
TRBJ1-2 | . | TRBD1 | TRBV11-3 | TGTGCCAGCAGCCCCCGACAGGGTCATAGTGGCTACACCTTC | CASSPRQGHSGYTF